The 26 T cell receptor beta chains presented below share a single source sample, sequenced in a study of blood T cells in healthy people across ages. Using a J-beta primer mix together with a sample-barcoded 5' primer, a second PCR was run for roughly 6 to 12 cycles. Using its own MiXCR run on the 5' RACE reads, TCRdb lists one record per CDR3 protein. The sample shows roughly 2 million distinct CDR3 sequences, roughly 52% of them seen only once. Source material: blood. These receptors came from a woman aged 40 to 49 in good health.

V and J are TRBV6-1 and TRBJ1-2, with 8 bases lining up with TRBD1. The junction had 11 bases not matched to a gene; V was cut back by 5 bases and J by 0 bases. From germline, CDR1 is MNHNS and CDR2 SASEGT. The CDR3 contains 17 residues. CDR3 nucleotide sequence: TGTGCCAGCAGTCGGGGGACAGGTCGAACCCCTAACTATGGCTACACCTTC. Encoded protein: CASSRGTGRTPNYGYTF.

This clonotype was recorded a few times. At one boundary the junction diverges from the germline segment, which might be a read error. This sequence joins TRBV20-1 and TRBJ2-5, with D maybe TRBD1 (6 bases). The germline CDR1 and CDR2 sequences are DFQATT and SNEGSKA (reference sequence). There are 14 residues in the CDR3. CDR3 region: CGALRGGPQETQYF. The CDR3 DNA sequence: TGCGGTGCACTTCGAGGGGGACCCCAAGAGACCCAGTACTTC.

The sample holds a few counts of this clonotype. The chain carries TRBV10-3 and TRBJ2-7; 8 bases align to TRBD1. The CDR3 runs to 15 residues. The germline CDR1 and CDR2 sequences are ENHRY and SYGVKD. V was clipped by 0 bases and J by 4 bases; unmatched bases: 5. CDR3 amino acids: CAISESGRGLYEQYF. The CDR3 region has the DNA TGTGCCATCAGTGAGTCGGGCAGGGGGCTTTACGAGCAGTACTTC.

The J gene is TRBJ2-1, the V gene TRBV24-1, with TRBD2 matching over 10 bases. Germline V CDR1 and CDR2: KGHDR, SFDVKD. This CDR3 is built from 15 residues. The junction had 5 bases not matched to a gene; V was cut back by 3 bases and J by 7 bases. The DNA of the CDR3 is TGTGCCACCAGTGATACCCTGACTAGCGGGAATGAGCAGTTCTTC. Encoded protein: CATSDTLTSGNEQFF.

J is TRBJ2-6 and V is TRBV6-5; D may be TRBD2 (5 bases). Germline CDR1 reads MNHEY; CDR2 reads SVGAGI. There are 15 residues in the CDR3. V was clipped by 2 bases and J by 1 base, with 6 bases between them. CDR3 amino acids: CASSYTRSGANVLTF. In nucleotides, the CDR3 is TGTGCCAGCAGTTACACTAGGTCTGGGGCCAACGTCCTGACTTTC.

V gene TRBV10-3 combines with J gene TRBJ2-3, with 8 bases aligning to TRBD2. J gave up 8 bases and V 7 bases, and 8 bases lay outside the gene matches. The CDR3 consists of 13 residues. Germline CDR1 is ENHRY and CDR2 is SYGVKD. The CDR3 DNA follows: TGTGCCATCAACGGGGGGGGCCCCGGTACGCAGTATTTT. Translation: CAINGGGPGTQYF.

The chain carries TRBV6-2 or TRBV6-3 and TRBJ1-2, with D hard to call. The germline gives CDR1 MNHEY, CDR2 SVGEGT. Trimming pared 0 bases from V and 1 base from J, leaving 15 bases between. This CDR3 contains 17 residues. The DNA of the CDR3 is TGTGCCAGCAGTTACTCGACGGCAGACCTTTTTAACTATGGCTACACCTTC. Residues: CASSYSTADLFNYGYTF.

The chain joins TRBV7-2 to TRBJ2-1, with D maybe TRBD2 (5 bases). V was cut by 4 bases and J by 10 bases, with 11 bases left in between. CDR3 length: 12 residues. From germline, CDR1 is SGHTA and CDR2 FQGNSA. In DNA form, the CDR3 reads TGTGCCAGCAGCTCCTCGAGGGTAGAGCAGTTCTTC. Its protein is CASSSSRVEQFF.

This clonotype came up once. Here the CDR3 DNA reads TGTGCCAGCAGCTCCCGACCCGGGTGGAATGAGCAGTTCTTC. Translation: CASSSRPGWNEQFF. The V and J genes are TRBV9 and TRBJ2-1; no reliable D call. The V gene's germline CDR1 is SGDLS and CDR2 YYNGEE. V dropped 4 bases and J dropped 7 bases, with 15 bases sitting between them. The CDR3 is made up of 14 amino acids.

This clonotype was picked up a small number of times. CDR3 sequence: CSARVTGPEETQYF. Written as DNA, the CDR3 is TGCAGTGCTAGGGTGACAGGGCCGGAAGAGACCCAGTACTTC. The rearrangement joins TRBV20-1 to TRBJ2-5, with 7 bases identical to TRBD1. V shed 3 bases and J 3 bases; nucleotides not matched to a gene: 7. The germline gives CDR1 DFQATT, CDR2 SNEGSKA (reference sequence). The CDR3 runs 14 residues.

The chain links TRBV20-1 to TRBJ2-3; D is ambiguous. Trimming stripped 3 bases from V and 1 base from J, with 11 bases between. Germline CDR1 DFQATT, CDR2 SNEGSKA (reference sequence). This CDR3 has 14 amino acids. Here the CDR3 reads CSASPIGGTDTQYF. The CDR3 region has the DNA TGCAGTGCTAGTCCAATTGGGGGCACAGATACGCAGTATTTT.

The J gene is TRBJ2-3, the V gene TRBV2, with D possibly matching TRBD1 (6 bases). From germline, CDR1 is SNHLY and CDR2 FYNNEI. The CDR3 consists of 14 residues. V lost 3 bases and J 11 bases, leaving 18 bases between the germline ends. In DNA, the CDR3 is TGTGCCAGCAGTGACGTTTTTCGGGACAATCGGCAGTATTTT. Encoded protein: CASSDVFRDNRQYF.

This clonotype was found a few times. The V gene is TRBV29-1, the J gene TRBJ2-5; D may match TRBD1 or TRBD2 (5 bases each). The DNA end lines up better with TRBJ2-7; the J call may be wrong. CDR3 length: 12 amino acids. Germline V gene sequence: CDR1 SQVTM, CDR2 ANQGSEA. The CDR3 nucleotides read TGCAGCGTGCAGTGGGACGGCTACGAGCAGTACTTC. It translates to CSVQWDGYEQYF.

Points on this clonotype: One end of the junction is discordant with germline, which a read error may explain. The V gene is TRBV20-1, the J gene TRBJ1-1; no clear D. Germline V gives CDR1 DFQATT, CDR2 SNEGSKA (reference sequence). The CDR3 runs 14 residues. The CDR3, as DNA: TGCTGTGCTAGAGCCAATACGGACTACACTGAAGCTTTCTTT. It codes for CCARANTDYTEAFF.

This clonotype was seen a handful of times. The CDR3 loop reads CASSQGLTGYSPLHF. The CDR3 nucleotides read TGCGCCAGCAGCCAGGGATTGACAGGGTACTCACCCCTCCACTTT. This chain connects TRBV4-1 to TRBJ1-6; 7 bases align to TRBD1. This CDR3 contains 15 residues. CDR1 MGHRA and CDR2 YSYEKL come from the germline V gene. Trimming took 3 bases from V and 10 from J; bases not matched to a gene: 9.

V gene TRBV6-5 combines with J gene TRBJ2-7; TRBD1 agrees at 9 bases. This CDR3 is built from 14 residues. The germline V gene has CDR1 MNHEY and CDR2 SVGAGI. V dropped 8 bases and J dropped 3; count of bases not matched to a gene: 8. This chain's CDR3 is CASHDRGRFYEQYF. In DNA form, the CDR3 reads TGTGCCAGCCACGACAGGGGGAGGTTCTACGAGCAGTACTTC.

This clonotype was seen more than once but under ten times. The chain uses TRBV6-1 and TRBJ2-7; tentatively, D is TRBD1 (6 bases). Germline-derived CDR1 and CDR2 are MNHNS and SASEGT. The CDR3 length is 13 residues. The ends were cut back, 10 bases at V and 0 bases at J, with 13 bases in the middle. CDR3: CATYRDISYEQYF. The CDR3 nucleotides are TGTGCCACCTATCGGGACATCTCCTACGAGCAGTACTTC.

This clonotype was seen only a few times. The rearrangement uses TRBV21-1 and TRBJ2-5; TRBD2, the table's D call, lacks a check against the DNA. TRBV21-1 counts as a pseudogene. The CDR3 has 17 residues. The CDR3 protein is CASSTDGLADLGETQYF. For the CDR3, the DNA is TGTGCCAGCAGCACGGATGGACTAGCGGATTTGGGGGAGACCCAGTACTTC.

The chain recombines TRBV4-2 with TRBJ2-7; D not resolved. V was shortened by 2 bases and J by 7 bases, with 9 bases between the two germline ends. Per the germline V gene, CDR1 is LGHNA and CDR2 is YNFKEQ. The CDR3 has 12 amino acids. The CDR3 nucleotides are TGTGCCAGCAGCCAACCTGCGACAGAGCAGTACTTC. It is translated as CASSQPATEQYF.

CDR3 nucleotide sequence: TGCGCCAGCAGCCAACATGCAGAACTGTTTTTT. Its protein product is CASSQHAELFF. The genes are TRBV4-1 and TRBJ1-4; D not resolved. The V gene lost 2 bases and the J gene lost 12 bases, with 7 bases spanning the gap. The CDR3 is 11 residues long. The germline gives CDR1 MGHRA, CDR2 YSYEKL.

The chain employs TRBV27 and TRBJ2-5, with D perhaps TRBD1 (6 bases). V was shortened by 3 bases and J by 4 bases, with 15 bases between the two germline ends. Germline assignment: CDR1 MNHEY and CDR2 SMNVEV (reference sequence). This CDR3 contains 15 residues. CDR3 region: CASSFGAGAGETQYF. For the CDR3, the DNA is TGTGCCAGCAGTTTTGGGGCAGGGGCCGGAGAGACCCAGTACTTC.

The chain recombines TRBV4-2 with TRBJ2-7; D is unresolved. Germline V lookup: CDR1 LGHNA, CDR2 YNFKEQ. V was cut by 1 base and J by 0 bases, with 16 bases left in between. CDR3 length: 17 amino acids. The CDR3 sequence: CASSQALAGSSSYEQYF. The CDR3 DNA reads as TGTGCCAGCAGCCAAGCCCTCGCTGGATCGAGCTCCTACGAGCAGTACTTC.

The V call is TRBV6-2 or TRBV6-3, the J call TRBJ2-1, with 8 nucleotides matching TRBD2. CDR3 size: 15 residues. Germline CDR1 and CDR2: MNHEY and SVGEGT. J lost 8 bases, V lost 2 bases, and 8 bases had no gene match. Here the CDR3 DNA reads TGTGCCAGCAGTTACCGCCCGGGGGGGCAGGATGAGCAGTTCTTC. Amino acid sequence: CASSYRPGGQDEQFF.

The chain joins TRBV4-3 to TRBJ2-1, with a possible D match to TRBD2 (6 bases). This CDR3 is 15 amino acids long. Trimming cost V 4 bases and J 4 bases, with 14 bases left between them. Per germline, CDR1 LGHNA and CDR2 YSLEER. The CDR3, as DNA: TGCGCCAGCAGCCCCGGCCGGGGGATTTACAATGAGCAGTTCTTC. Its translation is CASSPGRGIYNEQFF.

The J gene is TRBJ1-1, the V gene TRBV20-1; D gene ambiguous. From germline, CDR1 is DFQATT and CDR2 SNEGSKA (reference sequence). CDR3 length: 14 residues. V was pared by 1 base and J by 4 bases, with 13 bases between. CDR3: CSARGKPLGTEAFF. CDR3 DNA sequence: TGCAGTGCTAGAGGAAAACCTTTAGGCACTGAAGCTTTCTTT.

This chain joins TRBV6-5 and TRBJ2-1; TRBD2 might be the D (6 bases). V was trimmed by 5 bases and J by 13 bases, leaving 21 bases between them. The germline V gene encodes CDR1 MNHEY and CDR2 SVGAGI. The CDR3 runs 14 residues. The CDR3 here is CASSKRGKQQTQFF. Here the CDR3 DNA reads TGTGCCAGCAGTAAACGGGGGAAGCAGCAGACCCAGTTCTTC.